This passage covers 7 T cell receptor beta chains from one sample sequenced in a study of identical twins. TCRdb called the 5' RACE reads again in MiXCR, with one record for every CDR3 protein. The table has 500,000 to 600,000 distinct CDR3 sequences, roughly a fifth seen once. This same sample was also taken into another study, of T cells expressing NK-cell markers.

Sequencing used CD4+ T cells sorted from blood. These receptors came from a woman under 30 in good health.

The V gene is TRBV12-3 or TRBV12-4, the J gene TRBJ2-2; tentatively, D is TRBD1 (5 bases). Trimming took off 8 bases at V and 5 bases at J, with 15 bases between the two ends. The CDR3 has 14 amino acids. CDR3 bases: TGTGCCAGCTCTGTGGCAGGGATAACCGGGGAGCTGTTTTTT. Translation: CASSVAGITGELFF.

The chain uses TRBV27 and TRBJ2-7, with D maybe TRBD1 (6 bases). The germline V gene has CDR1 MNHEY and CDR2 SMNVEV (reference sequence). The CDR3 spans 14 residues. The ends were cut back, 5 bases at V and 2 bases at J, with 13 bases in the middle. CDR3 protein: CASSTGPFAYEQYF. CDR3 DNA sequence: TGTGCCAGCAGTACAGGGCCCTTCGCCTACGAGCAGTACTTC.

The chain couples TRBV20-1 to TRBJ2-1, with 8 bases aligning to TRBD2. V was pared by 4 bases and J by 10 bases, with 12 bases of the junction left unmatched. CDR3 length: 14 amino acids. Germline-derived CDR1 and CDR2 are DFQATT and SNEGSKA (reference sequence). DNA of the CDR3: TGCAGTGCTAAAGGCCTAGCGGGCCCGGGAGAGCAGTTCTTC. This sequence encodes CSAKGLAGPGEQFF.

This clonotype was detected a few times. The genes are TRBV4-2 and TRBJ1-4; 8 positions agree with TRBD1. Germline values: CDR1 LGHNA, CDR2 YNFKEQ. There are 16 residues in the CDR3. V was pared by 0 bases and J by 7 bases, with 7 bases of the junction left unmatched. CDR3 DNA: TGTGCCAGCAGCCAAGACGCCGGCAGGGGGCTTGAAAAACTGTTTTTT. This gives the protein CASSQDAGRGLEKLFF.

The rearrangement joins TRBV20-1 to TRBJ2-1; D remains ambiguous. This CDR3 is built from 16 residues. Germline-derived CDR1 and CDR2 are DFQATT and SNEGSKA (reference sequence). Trimming stripped 3 bases from V and 4 bases from J, with 19 bases between. The CDR3 protein is CSARAVSGELYNEQFF. CDR3 coding DNA: TGCAGTGCTAGGGCTGTGAGTGGGGAATTATACAATGAGCAGTTCTTC.

This clonotype was seen only a few times. This chain connects TRBV20-1 to TRBJ2-1; 9 bases fit TRBD2. The V gene's germline CDR1 is DFQATT and CDR2 SNEGSKA (reference sequence). The CDR3 consists of 15 residues. The V and J ends lost 8 bases and 7 bases, in that order; junction bases with no gene match: 15. In nucleotides, the CDR3 is TGCAGTCCAAAAGATAGGTCTAGCGGGAAAAATGAGCAGTTCTTC. Residues: CSPKDRSSGKNEQFF.

The chain carries TRBV4-3 and TRBJ1-1, with D unresolved. CDR3 length: 16 amino acids. Per germline, CDR1 LGHNA and CDR2 YSLEER. With 4 bases removed from V and 6 bases from J, the gap between germline ends came to 21 bases. The CDR3 loop is CASSRNLGRVYSEAFF. In nucleotides, the CDR3 is TGCGCCAGCAGCCGCAATCTAGGGAGAGTGTACTCTGAAGCTTTCTTT.